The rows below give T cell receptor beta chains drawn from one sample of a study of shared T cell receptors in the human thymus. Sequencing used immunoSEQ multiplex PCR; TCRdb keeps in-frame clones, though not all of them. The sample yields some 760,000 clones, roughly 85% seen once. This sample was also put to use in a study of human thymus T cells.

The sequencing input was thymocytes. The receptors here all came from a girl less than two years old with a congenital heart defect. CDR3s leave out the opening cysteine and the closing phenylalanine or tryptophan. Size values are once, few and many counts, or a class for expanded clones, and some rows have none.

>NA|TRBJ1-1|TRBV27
ASSLKWVGNRGWGLAF
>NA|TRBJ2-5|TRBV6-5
ASRTQGAPPTQY
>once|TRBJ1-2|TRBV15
ATSRDKGQEYYGYT
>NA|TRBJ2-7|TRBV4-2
ASSFRGTVYEQY
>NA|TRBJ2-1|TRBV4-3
ASSHRGRNEQF
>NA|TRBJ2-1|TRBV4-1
ASSQEIPGQKTAYNEQF
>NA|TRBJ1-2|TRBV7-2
ASSLGRLRGYGYT
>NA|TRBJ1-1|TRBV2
ASTAEGDTEAF
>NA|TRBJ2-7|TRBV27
ASTRGGEQY
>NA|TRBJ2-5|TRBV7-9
ASSSRTAKETQY
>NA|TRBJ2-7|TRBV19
ASSIGGQPDSYEQY
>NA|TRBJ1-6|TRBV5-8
ASSSRRVGGARNSPLH
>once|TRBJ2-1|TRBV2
ASRGDRLSSYNEQF
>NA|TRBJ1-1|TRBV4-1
ASSQAREATEAF
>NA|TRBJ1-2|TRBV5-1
ASKLGLAAEGYT
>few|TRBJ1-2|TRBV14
ASSQRDRACMSYT
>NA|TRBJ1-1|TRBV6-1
ASNCRYRVNTEAF
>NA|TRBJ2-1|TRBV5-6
ASSFGQGPYNEQF
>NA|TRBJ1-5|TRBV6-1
ASRTGGFGPQH
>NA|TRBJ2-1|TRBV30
AWSVPGGTYNEQF
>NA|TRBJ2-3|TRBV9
ASSPDEGSGGRDTQY
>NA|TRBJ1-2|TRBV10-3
AISGVRTGTYGYT
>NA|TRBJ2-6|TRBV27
ASSYRDTVSGANVLT
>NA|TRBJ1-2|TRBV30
AWSVQGSYT
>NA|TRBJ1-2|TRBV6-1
ASSESVQIYGYT
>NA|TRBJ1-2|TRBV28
ASTRPTGLGGYT
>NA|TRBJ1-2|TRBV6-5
ASSSRGESYGYT
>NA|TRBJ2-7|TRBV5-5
ASSLGDRYHSYEQY
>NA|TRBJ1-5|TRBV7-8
ASSLSSPTGIGDQPQH
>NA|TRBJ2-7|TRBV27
ASSPFSPYLDEQY
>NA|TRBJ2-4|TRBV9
ASSVDIGNIQY
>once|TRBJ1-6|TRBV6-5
ASSYVGQGTRSPLH
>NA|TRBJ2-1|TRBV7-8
ASSLAYRRTGNEQF
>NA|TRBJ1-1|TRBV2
ASSKEQGYAF
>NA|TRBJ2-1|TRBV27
ASSSSGGIRPYNEQF
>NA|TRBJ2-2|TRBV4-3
ASSQDLLRQPRGGELF
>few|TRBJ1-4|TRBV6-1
ASRVGGGRVEKLF
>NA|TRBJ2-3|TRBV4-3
ASNAGGTDTQY
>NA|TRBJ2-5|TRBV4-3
ASSGTGQETQY
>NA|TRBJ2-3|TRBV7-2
ASSTYSPRDKVITDTQY
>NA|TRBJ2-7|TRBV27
ASSTGTGRKIDEQY
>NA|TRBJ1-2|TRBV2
ASSRDSPYGYT
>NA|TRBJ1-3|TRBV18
ASSTPQTSGNTIY
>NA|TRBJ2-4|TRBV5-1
ASSPSLAGGEAKNIQY